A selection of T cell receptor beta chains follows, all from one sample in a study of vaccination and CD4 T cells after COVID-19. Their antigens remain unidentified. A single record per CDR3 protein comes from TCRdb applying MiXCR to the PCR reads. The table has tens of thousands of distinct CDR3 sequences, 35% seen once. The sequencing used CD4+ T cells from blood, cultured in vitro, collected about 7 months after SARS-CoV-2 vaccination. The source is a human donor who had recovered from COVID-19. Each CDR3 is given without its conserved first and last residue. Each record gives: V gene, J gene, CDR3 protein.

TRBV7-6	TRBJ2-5	ASSPIREGQETQY
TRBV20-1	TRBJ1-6	SARDPRGGSPLH
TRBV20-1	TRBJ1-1	SARSGQLTEAF
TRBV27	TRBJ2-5	ASSFPDRETQY
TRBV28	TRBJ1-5	ASSLGVGQGGNQPQH
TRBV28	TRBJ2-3	ASRHTDTQY
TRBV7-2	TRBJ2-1	ASSSGRVNNEQF
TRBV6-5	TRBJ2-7	ASSSTSGDYEQY
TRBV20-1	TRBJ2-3	SAVGGEAWDTQY
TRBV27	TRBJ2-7	ASSPIAGRAYEQY
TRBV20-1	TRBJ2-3	SARHGVTDTQY
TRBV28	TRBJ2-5	ASRGQIQETQY
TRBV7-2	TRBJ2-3	ASSLNSGRTDTQY
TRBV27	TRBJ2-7	ASSLAGFYEQY
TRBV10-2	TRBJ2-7	ASTRILDREYEQY
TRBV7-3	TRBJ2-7	ASSADTQSEQY
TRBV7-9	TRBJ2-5	ASSIWTGGGETQY
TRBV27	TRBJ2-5	ASSPIYTGALRETQY
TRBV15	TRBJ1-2	ATSRGGMGQDTYGYT
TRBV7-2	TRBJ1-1	ASSWKVLAANTEAF
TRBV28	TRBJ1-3	ASSSPRDRGRRNTIY
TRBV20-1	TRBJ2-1	SARDGTSGYNEQF
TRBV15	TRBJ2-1	ATSRVGSGGNNEQF
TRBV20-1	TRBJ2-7	SAGRHLPYEQY
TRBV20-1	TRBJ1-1	SASHRSGAF
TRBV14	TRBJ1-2	ASSSRTGRGGYT
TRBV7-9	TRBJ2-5	ASSLAGSQETQY
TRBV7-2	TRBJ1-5	ASSSQGAGQPQH
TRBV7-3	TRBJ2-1	ASSLQMEDEQF
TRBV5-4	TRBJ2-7	ASMPGQGIYEQY
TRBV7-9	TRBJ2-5	ASSLGGLAGGETQY
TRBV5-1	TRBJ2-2	ASSTGGTNTGELF
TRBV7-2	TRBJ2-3	ASSLTDTQY
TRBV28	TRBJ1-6	ASSFQGINNSPLH
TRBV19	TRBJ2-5	ASSGLGTVQETQY
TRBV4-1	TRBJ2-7	ASSQLEGPTAYEQY
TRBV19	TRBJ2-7	ASSIGEAYEQY
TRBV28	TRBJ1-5	ASTLSQGYRNQPQH
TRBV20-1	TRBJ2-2	SAPGTSGTGELF
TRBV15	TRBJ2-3	ATSRDLGGGATDTQY
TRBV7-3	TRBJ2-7	ASSLAGNHYEQY
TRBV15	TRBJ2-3	ATSRGLVDTQY
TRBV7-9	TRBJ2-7	ASKPFSGQPYEQY
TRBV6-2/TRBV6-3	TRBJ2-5	ASSSTGDVRETQY
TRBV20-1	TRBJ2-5	SASREETQY
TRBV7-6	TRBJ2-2	ASSSGDRVGELF
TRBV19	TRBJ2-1	ASSRGPANNEQF
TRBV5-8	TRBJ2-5	ASSLVGSGPQETQY
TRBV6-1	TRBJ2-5	ASSQFLRRQETQY
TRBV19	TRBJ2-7	ASSPWDNSYEQY
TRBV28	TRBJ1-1	ASSLGDTEAF
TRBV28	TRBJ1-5	ASSISNQPQH
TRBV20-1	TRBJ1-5	SAGSRGERVLNQPQH
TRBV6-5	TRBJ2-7	ASSYSGQVYEQY